Following are 5 T cell receptor beta chains from one sample sequenced in a study of regulatory T cells in long-lasting Graves disease. With iRepertoire HTBI primers and Arm-PCR of CDR3 regions, TCR beta libraries were built. Each CDR3 protein is one row after TCRdb ran MiXCR on the multiplex PCR reads. The table lists approximately 350,000 distinct CDR3 sequences, about 11% of them singletons, with approximately 19% in the top ten. Regarding time point: newly diagnosed GD, antithyroid drugs for less than 3 months. PBMC RNA served as the TCR library source. The sample was also linked to a second study, of T cells in Graves' hyperthyroidism and ophthalmopathy.

This sample comprised peripheral blood mononuclear cells (PBMCs), obtained at new diagnosis, from a patient treated with antithyroid drugs. The source of these receptors is a woman younger than 30 with Graves disease.

About this clonotype itself: A much larger clonotype is one base distant, so this may be a read error. The chain joins TRBV5-1 to TRBJ2-1, with 10 bases that match TRBD2. The CDR3 contains 15 residues. CDR1 is SGHRS and CDR2 is YFSETQ in the germline V gene. This CDR3 is CASTQLAGVFNEQSF. The CDR3 region has the DNA TGCGCCAGCACCCAGCTAGCGGGAGTCTTCAATGAGCAGTCCTTC. The whole variable domain, filled in from reference TRBV5-1 and TRBJ2-1, reads KAGVTQTPRYLIKTRGQQVTLSCSPISGHRSVSWYQQTPGQGLQFLFEYFSETQRNKGNFPGRFSGRQFSNSRSEMNVSTLELGDSALYLCASTQLAGVFNEQSFGPGTRLTVL.

This clonotype was recorded at least ten times. The J gene is TRBJ1-4, the V gene TRBV12-3 or TRBV12-4; D unclear. Between the trimmed V and J ends, which lost 8 bases and 5 bases, there was a span of 15 bases. This CDR3 comprises 14 residues. This CDR3 is CASSLGVINEKLFF. CDR3 bases: TGTGCCAGCTCGCTGGGAGTAATCAATGAAAAACTGTTTTTT.

Ten or more counts support this clonotype. The rearrangement uses TRBV11-2 and TRBJ1-1; 9 bases fit TRBD1. This CDR3 is 14 amino acids long. The germline CDR1 and CDR2 sequences are SGHAT and FQNNGV. V shed 4 bases, J shed 9 bases, and the junction held 9 bases outside the gene matches. CDR3 sequence: CASSSPGTGKQAFF. The CDR3 bases are TGTGCCAGCAGCTCCCCCGGGACAGGGAAACAAGCTTTCTTT. The whole variable domain, remainder taken from reference TRBV11-2 and TRBJ1-1, is EAGVAQSPRYKIIEKRQSVAFWCNPISGHATLYWYQQILGQGPKLLIQFQNNGVVDDSQLPKDRFSAERLKGVDSTLKIQPAKLEDSAVYLCASSSPGTGKQAFFGQGTRLTVV.

The sample holds a few counts of this clonotype. V and J are TRBV14 and TRBJ2-3; D is unclear. The V end lost 4 bases, the J end lost 1 base, and 12 bases lay between the germline ends. This CDR3 comprises 15 residues. Germline-derived CDR1 and CDR2 are SGHDN and FVKESK. The CDR3 nucleotides read TGTGCCAGCAGCCTCATCGAACTCGGCACAGATACGCAGTATTTT. Its translation is CASSLIELGTDTQYF.

This clonotype showed up many times. DNA for the CDR3: TGTGCCAGCAGTCCCTATAACGAGTATAGCTACGAGCAGTACTTC. This encodes CASSPYNEYSYEQYF. This rearrangement joins TRBV28 to TRBJ2-7; the D is unclear. CDR3 length equals 15 residues. Trimming removed 5 bases at V and 3 bases at J, with 17 bases between. Germline V gives CDR1 MDHEN, CDR2 SYDVKM.